This TCR beta chain comes out of a study of CD8+ T cells in alopecia areata. Germline CDR1 is SGHVS and CDR2 is FNYEAQ. This CDR3 has 15 amino acids. V lost 6 bases and J lost 3; bases outside the gene matches: 10. It was cDNA, reverse transcribed from extracted RNA, that served as the sequencing template. Clones were read by immunoSEQ multiplex PCR, and TCRdb kept only the in-frame ones, dropping some. The sample lists fewer than 150,000 clones; around three fifths were seen once. This receptor was identified in a human donor with alopecia areata. The specimen comprised CD4+ T cells sorted from blood, sampled at week 0. The rearrangement joins TRBV7-6 to TRBJ2-5, with TRBD2 identical over 7 bases. The CDR3 protein is CASRGASSGKETQYF. The DNA of the CDR3 is TGTGCCAGCAGGGGAGCTTCTAGCGGAAAAGAGACCCAGTACTTC.